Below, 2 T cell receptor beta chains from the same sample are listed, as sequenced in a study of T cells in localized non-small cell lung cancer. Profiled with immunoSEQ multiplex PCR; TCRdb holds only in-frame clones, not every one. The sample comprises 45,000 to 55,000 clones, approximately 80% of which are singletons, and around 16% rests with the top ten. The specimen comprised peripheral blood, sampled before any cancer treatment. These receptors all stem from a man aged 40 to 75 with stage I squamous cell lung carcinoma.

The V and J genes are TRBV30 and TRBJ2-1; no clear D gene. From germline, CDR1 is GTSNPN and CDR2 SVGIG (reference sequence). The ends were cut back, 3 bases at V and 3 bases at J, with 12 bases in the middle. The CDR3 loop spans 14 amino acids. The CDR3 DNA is TGTGCCTGGAGGAGCAGAATCCTCTACAATGAGCAGTTCTTC. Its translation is CAWRSRILYNEQFF. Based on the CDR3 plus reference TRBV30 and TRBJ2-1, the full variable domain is SQTIHQWPATLVQPVGSPLSLECTVEGTSNPNLYWYRQAAGRGLQLLFYSVGIGQISSEVPQNLSASRPQDRQFILSSKKLLLSDSGFYLCAWRSRILYNEQFFGPGTRLTVL.

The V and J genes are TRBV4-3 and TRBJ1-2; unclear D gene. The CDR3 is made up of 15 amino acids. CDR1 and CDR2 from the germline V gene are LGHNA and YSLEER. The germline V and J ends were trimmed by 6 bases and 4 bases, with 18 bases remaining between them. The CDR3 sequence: CASSVADSSLYGYTF. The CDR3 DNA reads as TGCGCCAGCAGTGTGGCGGACTCTTCCCTCTATGGCTACACCTTC.